This T cell receptor (beta chain) came from a study of OX40 agonist ivuxolimab in advanced cancers. Study overall: Three dose-escalation patients had partial responses: one with hepatocellular carcinoma and two with cutaneous melanoma.

Sampling times: baseline, cycle 4 day 1, cycle 7 day 1. Findings and limits, study-wide: Averaging showed that CD8+ T cells had more expanded clones than CD4+ did. Clonal expansion was seen in CD4+ and CD8+ blood T cells by week 6 at 0.1 to 3.0 mg/kg.

The CDR3 has 16 residues. Germline CDR1 is KGHSH and CDR2 is LQKENI. Trimming left V 1 base short and J 9 bases short, with 19 bases between. To note about this clone: Its antigen is as yet unknown.

Clones were read by immunoSEQ multiplex PCR, and TCRdb kept only the in-frame ones, dropping some. The data show more than 85,000 clones, approximately 90% seen once. V is TRBV18 and J is TRBJ1-5, with D possibly matching TRBD1 (5 bases). This sample comprised CD4+ or CD8+ T cells sorted from blood, obtained in a trial of the OX40 agonist ivuxolimab. This receptor was identified in an adult with an advanced solid tumor such as melanoma, head and neck, liver or kidney cancer. This CDR3 reads CASSPRGTAAGGPQHF. The CDR3 nucleotides read TGTGCCAGCTCACCACGAGGGACTGCGGCGGGGGGGCCCCAGCATTTT.